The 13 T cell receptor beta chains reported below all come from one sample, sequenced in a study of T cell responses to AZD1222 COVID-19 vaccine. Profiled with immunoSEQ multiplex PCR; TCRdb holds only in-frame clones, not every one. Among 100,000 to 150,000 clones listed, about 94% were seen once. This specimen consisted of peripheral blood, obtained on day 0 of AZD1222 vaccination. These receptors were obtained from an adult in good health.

The CDR3 sequence is CASSWPGERNEQFF. The CDR3 region has the DNA TGTGCCAGCAGTTGGCCAGGCGAGCGGAATGAGCAGTTCTTC. The chain links TRBV27 to TRBJ2-1, with a possible D match to TRBD2 (5 bases). The V gene's germline CDR1 is MNHEY and CDR2 SMNVEV (reference sequence). The CDR3 runs 14 residues. Trimming stripped 4 bases from V and 7 bases from J, with 14 bases between.

CDR3 region: CASSQGLYGYTF. The CDR3 nucleotides read TGTGCCAGCAGCCAAGGGCTATATGGCTACACCTTC. The chain recombines TRBV5-8 with TRBJ1-2; D not certain. V was clipped by 4 bases and J by 5 bases, with 9 bases between them. Per germline, CDR1 SGHTS and CDR2 YDEGEE. The CDR3 consists of 12 residues.

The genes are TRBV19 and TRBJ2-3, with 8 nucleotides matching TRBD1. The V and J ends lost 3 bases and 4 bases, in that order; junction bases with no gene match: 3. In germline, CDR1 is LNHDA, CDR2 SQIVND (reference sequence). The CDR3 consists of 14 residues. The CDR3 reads CASSMPGQADTQYF. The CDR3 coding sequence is TGTGCCAGTAGTATGCCGGGACAGGCAGATACGCAGTATTTT.

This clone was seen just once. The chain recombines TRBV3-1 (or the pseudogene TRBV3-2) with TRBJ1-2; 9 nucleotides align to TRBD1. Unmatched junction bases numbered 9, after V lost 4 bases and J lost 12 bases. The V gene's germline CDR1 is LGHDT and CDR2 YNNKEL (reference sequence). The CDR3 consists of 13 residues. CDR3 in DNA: TGTGCCAGCAGCCGTCGGGGACAGGGAGGGGACACCTTC. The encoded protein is CASSRRGQGGDTF.

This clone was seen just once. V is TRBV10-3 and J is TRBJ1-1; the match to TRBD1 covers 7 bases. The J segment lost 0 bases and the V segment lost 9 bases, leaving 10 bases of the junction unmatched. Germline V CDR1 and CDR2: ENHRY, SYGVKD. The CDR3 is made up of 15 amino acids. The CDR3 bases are TGTGCCATTAACGGAGGGGGCATCATGAACACTGAAGCTTTCTTT. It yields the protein CAINGGGIMNTEAFF.

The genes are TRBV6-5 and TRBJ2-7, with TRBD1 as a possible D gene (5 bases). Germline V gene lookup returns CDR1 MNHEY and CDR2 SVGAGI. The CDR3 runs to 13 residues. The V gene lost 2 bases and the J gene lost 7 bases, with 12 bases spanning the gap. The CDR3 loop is CASSYGATWEQYF. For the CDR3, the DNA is TGTGCCAGCAGTTACGGGGCCACGTGGGAGCAGTACTTC.

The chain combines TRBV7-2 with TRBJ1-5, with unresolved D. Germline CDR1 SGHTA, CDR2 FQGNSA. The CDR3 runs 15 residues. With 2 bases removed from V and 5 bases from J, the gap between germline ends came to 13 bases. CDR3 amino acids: CASSLNGEYYQPQHF. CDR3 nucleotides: TGTGCCAGCAGCTTAAATGGGGAGTATTATCAGCCCCAGCATTTT.

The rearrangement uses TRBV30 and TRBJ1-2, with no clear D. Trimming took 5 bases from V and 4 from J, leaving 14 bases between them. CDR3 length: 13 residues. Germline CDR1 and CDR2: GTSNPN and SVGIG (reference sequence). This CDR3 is CAWENPGVYGYTF. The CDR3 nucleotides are TGTGCCTGGGAGAATCCGGGTGTCTATGGCTACACCTTC.

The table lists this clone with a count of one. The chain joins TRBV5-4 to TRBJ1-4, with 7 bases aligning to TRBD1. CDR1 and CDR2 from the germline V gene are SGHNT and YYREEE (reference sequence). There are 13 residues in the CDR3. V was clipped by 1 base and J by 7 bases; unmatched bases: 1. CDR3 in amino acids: CASSLWDSEKLFF. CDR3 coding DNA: TGTGCCAGCAGCTTGTGGGACAGTGAAAAACTGTTTTTT.

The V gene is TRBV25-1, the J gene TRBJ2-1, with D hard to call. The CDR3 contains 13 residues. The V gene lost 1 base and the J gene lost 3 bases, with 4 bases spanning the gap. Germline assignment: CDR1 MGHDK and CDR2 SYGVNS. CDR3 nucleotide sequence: TGTGCCAGCAGTGAATGGGGCTACAATGAGCAGTTCTTC. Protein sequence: CASSEWGYNEQFF. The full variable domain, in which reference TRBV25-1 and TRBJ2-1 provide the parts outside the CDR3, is EADIYQTPRYLVIGTGKKITLECSQTMGHDKMYWYQQDPGMELHLIHYSYGVNSTEKGDLSSESTVSRIRTEHFPLTLESARPSHTSQYLCASSEWGYNEQFFGPGTRLTVL.

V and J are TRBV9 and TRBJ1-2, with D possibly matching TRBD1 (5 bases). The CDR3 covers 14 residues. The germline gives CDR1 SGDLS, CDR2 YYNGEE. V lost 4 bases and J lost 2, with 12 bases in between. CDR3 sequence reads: CASSLGGGNYGYTF. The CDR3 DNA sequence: TGTGCCAGCAGCCTGGGGGGAGGAAACTATGGCTACACCTTC.

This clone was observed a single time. The CDR3 spells CASAWGIYEQYF. The CDR3 nucleotides read TGTGCCAGCGCCTGGGGTATCTACGAGCAGTACTTC. V usage is TRBV7-9 and J usage is TRBJ2-7, with unresolved D. This CDR3 has 12 amino acids. Trimming took 8 bases from V and 3 from J, leaving 11 bases between them. Germline CDR1 is SEHNR and CDR2 is FQNEAQ (reference sequence).

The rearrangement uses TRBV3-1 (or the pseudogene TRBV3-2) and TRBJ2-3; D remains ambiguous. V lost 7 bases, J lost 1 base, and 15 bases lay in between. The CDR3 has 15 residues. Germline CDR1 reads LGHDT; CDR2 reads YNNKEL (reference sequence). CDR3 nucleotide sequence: TGTGCCAGCACCACGAGCGAGTGGGGCACAGATACGCAGTATTTT. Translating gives CASTTSEWGTDTQYF.